The rows below give T cell receptor beta chains drawn from one sample of a study of blood T cell repertoires in COVID-19. Profiling relied on immunoSEQ multiplex PCR, and the TCRdb table lists in-frame clones only, not all of them. The repertoire holds about 300,000 clones, with 84% as singletons. Sequences were obtained from peripheral blood. Receptors were obtained from a human donor with COVID-19, enrolled during active disease. The donor label of this sample is uncertain. The CDR3 runs from the conserved cysteine through the conserved F or W. Each record gives: clone size, J gene, V gene, D gene, CDR3 DNA, CDR3 protein. D genes are given only for firm matches. Clone size is given for some rows only: seen once, a few or many times, or a class if the clone is expanded.

>-|TRBJ1-2|TRBV19|TRBD1
TGTGCCAGTAGTAGCAGCAGGGGGACCTCCGCAGATGGCTACACCTTC
CASSSSRGTSADGYTF
>once|TRBJ2-5|TRBV10-2|TRBD2
TGCGCCAGCAGTAGGACTAGCGGGAGATCGGGAGAGACCCAGTACTTC
CASSRTSGRSGETQYF
>-|TRBJ2-1|TRBV6-6|TRBD2
TGTGCCAGCAGTACCCAGTCTAGCGGGACGATCAATGAGCAGTTCTTC
CASSTQSSGTINEQFF
>-|TRBJ2-7|TRBV6-5|TRBD2
TGTGCCAGCAGATGGGAGGGCGGATCCTACGAGCAGTACTTC
CASRWEGGSYEQYF
>few|TRBJ2-7|TRBV2|TRBD2
TGTGCCAGCAGTGGCCTAGCGGCCGCTCCCTACGAGCAGTACTTC
CASSGLAAAPYEQYF
>-|TRBJ2-2|TRBV4-1|-
TGCGCCAGCAGCCAATTATCAGGGGTGGCCGGGGAGCTGTTTTTT
CASSQLSGVAGELFF
>-|TRBJ2-7|TRBV2|TRBD2
TGTGCCAGCAGTGAGGGACTAGCGGTCTACGAGCAGTACTTC
CASSEGLAVYEQYF
>-|TRBJ2-7|TRBV10-1|TRBD2
TGCGCCAACGACCGCGGGCTCCGGGAGGGCTACGAGCAGTACTTC
CANDRGLREGYEQYF
>-|TRBJ2-7|TRBV10-3|TRBD1
TGTGCCATCAGAGGGACAGGGGAGATCTACGAGCAGTACTTC
CAIRGTGEIYEQYF
>-|TRBJ1-4|TRBV28|TRBD1
TGTGCCAGCAGGACGTTTGGACAGGGGACTGAAAAACTGTTTTTT
CASRTFGQGTEKLFF
>-|TRBJ2-3|TRBV5-1|-
TGCGCCAGCAGCTTGGGACAGTTGGCAGATACGCAGTATTTT
CASSLGQLADTQYF
>few|TRBJ1-2|TRBV3-1/TRBV3-2|-
TGTGCCAGCAGCCAAGGGGGCAGTAACTATGGCTACACCTTC
CASSQGGSNYGYTF
>once|TRBJ2-1|TRBV18|TRBD2
TGTGCCAGCTCACTCCGGCGTATCCAGCGGGAGGATAATGAGCAGTTCTTC
CASSLRRIQREDNEQFF
>once|TRBJ1-2|TRBV30|-
TGTGCCTGGGATAGACCGGGATACTATGGCTACACCTTC
CAWDRPGYYGYTF
>-|TRBJ2-7|TRBV6-1|-
TGTGCCAGCAGTGATGGCGGAATCTACGAGCAGTACTTC
CASSDGGIYEQYF
>-|TRBJ2-7|TRBV19|TRBD1
TGTGCCAGTAGTAACGGACAGGGTGGTGGCTACGAGCAGTACTTC
CASSNGQGGGYEQYF
>-|TRBJ1-6|TRBV19|TRBD1
TGTGCCAGTAGCCTGACAGGGAAGAATTCACCCCTCCACTTT
CASSLTGKNSPLHF
>-|TRBJ1-6|TRBV6-5|-
TGTGCCAGCAGTTACAGGGGAGGGGATTCACCCCTCCACTTT
CASSYRGGDSPLHF
>once|TRBJ2-7|TRBV21-1|-
TGTGCCAGCAGCAAAGCACGGGGGACGGCACCCTACGAGCAGTACTTC
CASSKARGTAPYEQYF
>-|TRBJ2-5|TRBV7-7|TRBD1
TGTGCTAGCAGCTTACAGGGGGCGCGAGAGACCCAGTACTTC
CASSLQGARETQYF
>-|TRBJ2-1|TRBV6-2/TRBV6-3|TRBD2
TGTGCCAGCAGTTTGCCTCGGACTAGCGGGAGTAATGAGCAGTTCTTC
CASSLPRTSGSNEQFF
>-|TRBJ1-5|TRBV18|TRBD1
TGTGCCAGCTCACCTACCGGACAGGGGAATCAGCCCCAGCATTTT
CASSPTGQGNQPQHF
>few|TRBJ2-2|TRBV15|TRBD2
TGTGCCACCAGCAGGGTACGGGGGGCCGGGGAGCTGTTTTTT
CATSRVRGAGELFF
>-|TRBJ1-3|TRBV20-1|TRBD1
TGCAGTGCTAGTGGGGACAGGGTCTCTGGAAACACCATATATTTT
CSASGDRVSGNTIYF
>-|TRBJ1-1|TRBV10-3|TRBD1
TGTGCCAACCGGGACAGGGGGAACACTGAAGCTTTCTTT
CANRDRGNTEAFF
>-|TRBJ2-1|TRBV20-1|-
TGCAGTGCTAGTGGAGCCGGGCAGTTCTTC
CSASGAGQFF
>-|TRBJ1-1|TRBV28|TRBD1
TGTGCCAGCAAAATGACAGGGGGCCCGGCTTTCTTT
CASKMTGGPAFF
>-|TRBJ2-2|TRBV6-5|-
TGTGCCAGCAGACTCAGGGGCACCTACACCGGGGAGCTGTTTTTT
CASRLRGTYTGELFF
>-|TRBJ1-2|TRBV21-1|-
TGTGCCAGCAGCAAAGTGAAGACGGACAGGAGGCCTCATAATTATGGCTACACCTTC
CASSKVKTDRRPHNYGYTF
>-|TRBJ2-2|TRBV19|TRBD2
TGTGCCAGTAAAACAGGACTAGCGCCTAACACCGGGGAGCTGTTTTTT
CASKTGLAPNTGELFF
>-|TRBJ2-7|TRBV30|-
TGTGCCTGGAGTGTAGCCGGGTACGAGCAGTACTTC
CAWSVAGYEQYF
>-|TRBJ1-5|TRBV30|-
TGTGCCTGGAGTTACAGGGTTGGTCAGCCCCAGCATTTT
CAWSYRVGQPQHF
>-|TRBJ2-1|TRBV4-3|TRBD2
TGCGCCAGCAGCCAACGACTAGCGGGAGGGATGAGCCTCTCCTACAATGAGCAGTTCTTC
CASSQRLAGGMSLSYNEQFF
>-|TRBJ2-7|TRBV30|-
TGTGCCTGGAGTCTAGGGGTGTCCTACGAGCAGTACTTC
CAWSLGVSYEQYF
>-|TRBJ1-5|TRBV5-4|-
TGTGCCAGCAGCCCCGGGGGACCCGATCAGCCCCAGCATTTT
CASSPGGPDQPQHF
>-|TRBJ2-1|TRBV15|TRBD2
TGTGCCACCTCCAAGAGCGGGAGTAGGTACAATGAGCAGTTCTTC
CATSKSGSRYNEQFF
>-|TRBJ2-1|TRBV19|-
TGTGCCAGTAGTATCCCGGGGTTTAAGTTCTTC
CASSIPGFKFF
>-|TRBJ1-3|TRBV3-1/TRBV3-2|-
TGTGCCAGCAGCCTAAGAAACACCATATATTTT
CASSLRNTIYF
>-|TRBJ2-1|TRBV28|TRBD2
TGTGCCAGCAGTTTTTCTAGCGGGAGGGGTGAGCAGTTCTTC
CASSFSSGRGEQFF
>-|TRBJ2-3|TRBV27|TRBD2
TGTGCCAGCAGTTTAACGACTAGCGGGGATACGCAGTATTTT
CASSLTTSGDTQYF
>few|TRBJ1-1|TRBV7-2|TRBD1
TGTGCCAGCAGGCCGTCGAGGGGGCTCGCTGAAGCTTTCTTT
CASRPSRGLAEAFF
>-|TRBJ2-1|TRBV3-1/TRBV3-2|TRBD2
TGTGCCAGCAGCCCCAGGGTAGCGGGCTACAATGAGCAGTTCTTC
CASSPRVAGYNEQFF
>-|TRBJ1-4|TRBV19|-
TGTGCCAGTAGAGACAGGAATCCGGGAAAACTGTTTTTT
CASRDRNPGKLFF
>-|TRBJ2-3|TRBV6-1|-
TGTGCCAGCAGTGTTGTCGGATCCAGGCTTAGCACAGATACGCAGTATTTT
CASSVVGSRLSTDTQYF
>-|TRBJ1-1|TRBV15|TRBD1
TGTGCCACCAGCAGAGATCAGGGGGCTGAAGCTTTCTTT
CATSRDQGAEAFF